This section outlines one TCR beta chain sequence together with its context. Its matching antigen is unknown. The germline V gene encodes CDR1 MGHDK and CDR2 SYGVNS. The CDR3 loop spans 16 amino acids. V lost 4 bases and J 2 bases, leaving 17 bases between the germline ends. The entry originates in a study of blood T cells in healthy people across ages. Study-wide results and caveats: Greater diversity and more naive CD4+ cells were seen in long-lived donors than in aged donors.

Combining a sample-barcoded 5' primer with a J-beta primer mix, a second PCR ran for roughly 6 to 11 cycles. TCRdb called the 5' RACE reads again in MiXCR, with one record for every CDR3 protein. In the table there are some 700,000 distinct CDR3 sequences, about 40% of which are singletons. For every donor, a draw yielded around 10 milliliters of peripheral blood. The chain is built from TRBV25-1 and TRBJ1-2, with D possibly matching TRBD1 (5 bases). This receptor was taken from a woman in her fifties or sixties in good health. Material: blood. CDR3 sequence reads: CASSAPGLGLNYGYTF. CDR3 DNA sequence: TGTGCCAGCAGTGCTCCGGGACTTGGATTAAACTATGGCTACACCTTC.